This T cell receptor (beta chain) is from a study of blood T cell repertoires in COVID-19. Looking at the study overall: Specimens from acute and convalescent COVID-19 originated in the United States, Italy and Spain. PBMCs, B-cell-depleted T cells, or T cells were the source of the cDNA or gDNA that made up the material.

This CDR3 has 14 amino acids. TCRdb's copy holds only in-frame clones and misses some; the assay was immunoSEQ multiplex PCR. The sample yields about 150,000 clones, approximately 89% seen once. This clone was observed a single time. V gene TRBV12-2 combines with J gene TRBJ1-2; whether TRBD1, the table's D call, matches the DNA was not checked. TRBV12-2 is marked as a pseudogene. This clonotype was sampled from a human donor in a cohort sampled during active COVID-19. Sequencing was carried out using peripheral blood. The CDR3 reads CASRLDRGRSGYTF. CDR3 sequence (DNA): TGTGCAAGTCGCCTCGACAGGGGGAGATCTGGCTACACCTTC.